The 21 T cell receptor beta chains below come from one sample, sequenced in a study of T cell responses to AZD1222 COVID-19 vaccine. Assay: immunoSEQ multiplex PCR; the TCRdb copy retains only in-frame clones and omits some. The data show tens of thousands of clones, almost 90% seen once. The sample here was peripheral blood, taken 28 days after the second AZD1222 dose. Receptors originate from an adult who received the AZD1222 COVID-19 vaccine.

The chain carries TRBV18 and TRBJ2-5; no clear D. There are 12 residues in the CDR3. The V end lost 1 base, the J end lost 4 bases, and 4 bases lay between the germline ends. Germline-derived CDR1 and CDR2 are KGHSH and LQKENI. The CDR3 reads CASSPRTETQYF. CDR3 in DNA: TGTGCCAGCTCACCACGGACAGAGACCCAGTACTTC.

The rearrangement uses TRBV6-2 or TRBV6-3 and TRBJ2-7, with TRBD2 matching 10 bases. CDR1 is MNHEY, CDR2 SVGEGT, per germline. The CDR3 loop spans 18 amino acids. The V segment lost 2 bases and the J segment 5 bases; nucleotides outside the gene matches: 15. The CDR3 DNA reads TGTGCCAGCAGTTACGCTTCTGCTAGCGGGGGCTGGAGTAACGAGCAGTACTTC. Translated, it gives CASSYASASGGWSNEQYF.

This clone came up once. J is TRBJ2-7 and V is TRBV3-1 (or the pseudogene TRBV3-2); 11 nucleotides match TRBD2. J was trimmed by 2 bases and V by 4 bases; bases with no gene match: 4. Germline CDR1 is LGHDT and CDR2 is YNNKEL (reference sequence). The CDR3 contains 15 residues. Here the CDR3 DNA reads TGTGCCAGCAGCCGAGGGACTAGCGGACCCTACGAGCAGTACTTC. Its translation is CASSRGTSGPYEQYF.

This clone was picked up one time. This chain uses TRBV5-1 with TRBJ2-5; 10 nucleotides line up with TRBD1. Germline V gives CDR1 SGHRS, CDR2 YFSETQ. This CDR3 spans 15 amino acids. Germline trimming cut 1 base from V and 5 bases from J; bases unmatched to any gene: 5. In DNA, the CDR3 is TGCGCCAGCAGCTTGAGGACAGGGGGGAGGGAGACCCAGTACTTC. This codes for CASSLRTGGRETQYF.

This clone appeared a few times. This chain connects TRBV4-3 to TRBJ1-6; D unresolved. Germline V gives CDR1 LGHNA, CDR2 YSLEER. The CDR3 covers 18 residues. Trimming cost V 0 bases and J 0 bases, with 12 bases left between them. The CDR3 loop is CASSQDLAGSSYNSPLHF. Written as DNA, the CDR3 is TGCGCCAGCAGCCAAGATCTTGCCGGGAGCTCCTATAATTCACCCCTCCACTTT.

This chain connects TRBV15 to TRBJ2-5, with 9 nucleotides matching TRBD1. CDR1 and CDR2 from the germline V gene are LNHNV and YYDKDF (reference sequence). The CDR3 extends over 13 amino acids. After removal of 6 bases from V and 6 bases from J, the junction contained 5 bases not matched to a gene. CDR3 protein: CATREQGAQTQYF. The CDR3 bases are TGTGCCACCAGAGAACAGGGGGCGCAGACCCAGTACTTC.

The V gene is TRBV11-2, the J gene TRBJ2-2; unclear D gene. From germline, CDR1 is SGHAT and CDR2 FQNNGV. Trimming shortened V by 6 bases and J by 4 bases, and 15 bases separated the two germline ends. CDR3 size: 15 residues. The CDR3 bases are TGTGCCAGCAGTTCGACCCGCGGTGGCACCGGGGAGCTGTTTTTT. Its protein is CASSSTRGGTGELFF.

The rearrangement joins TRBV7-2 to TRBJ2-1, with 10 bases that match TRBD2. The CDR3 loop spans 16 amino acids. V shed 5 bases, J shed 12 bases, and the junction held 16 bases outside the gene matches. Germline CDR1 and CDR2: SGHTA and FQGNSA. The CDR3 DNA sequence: TGTGCCAGCAGCCCCCGGGGGAGCGGGGGGGCCTTCAGGCAGTTCTTC. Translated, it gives CASSPRGSGGAFRQFF.

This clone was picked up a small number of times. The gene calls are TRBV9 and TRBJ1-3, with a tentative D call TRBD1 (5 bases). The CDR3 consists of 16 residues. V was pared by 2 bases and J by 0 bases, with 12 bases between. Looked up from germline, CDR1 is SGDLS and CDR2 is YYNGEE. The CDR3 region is CASSVQGPTSGNTIYF. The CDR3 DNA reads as TGTGCCAGCAGCGTGCAGGGCCCTACCTCTGGAAACACCATATATTTT. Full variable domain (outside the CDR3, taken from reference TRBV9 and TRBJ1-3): DSGVTQTPKHLITATGQRVTLRCSPRSGDLSVYWYQQSLDQGLQFLIQYYNGEERAKGNILERFSAQQFPDLHSELNLSSLELGDSALYFCASSVQGPTSGNTIYFGEGSWLTVV.

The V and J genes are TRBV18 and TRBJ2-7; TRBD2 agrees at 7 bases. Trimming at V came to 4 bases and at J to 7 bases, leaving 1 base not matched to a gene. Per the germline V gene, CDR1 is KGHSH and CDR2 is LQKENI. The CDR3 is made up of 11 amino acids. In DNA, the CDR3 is TGTGCCAGCTCACAGGGACTAGAGCAGTACTTC. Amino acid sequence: CASSQGLEQYF.

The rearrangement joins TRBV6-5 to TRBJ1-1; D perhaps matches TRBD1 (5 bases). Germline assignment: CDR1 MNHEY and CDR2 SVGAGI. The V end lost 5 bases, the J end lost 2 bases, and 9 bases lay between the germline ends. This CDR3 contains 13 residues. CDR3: CASSNTGNTEAFF. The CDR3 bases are TGTGCCAGCAGTAATACAGGAAACACTGAAGCTTTCTTT.

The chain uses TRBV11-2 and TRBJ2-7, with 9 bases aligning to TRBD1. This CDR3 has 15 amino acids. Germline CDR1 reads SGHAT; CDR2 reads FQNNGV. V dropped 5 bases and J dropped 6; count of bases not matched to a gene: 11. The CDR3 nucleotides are TGTGCCAGCAGCCCCTTACAGGGGGCTGGATCCGAGCAGTACTTC. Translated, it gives CASSPLQGAGSEQYF.

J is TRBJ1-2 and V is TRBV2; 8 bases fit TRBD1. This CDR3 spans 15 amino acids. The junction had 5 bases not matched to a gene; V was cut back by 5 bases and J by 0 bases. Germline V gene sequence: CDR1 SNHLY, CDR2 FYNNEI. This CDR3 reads CASSLDRGANYGYTF. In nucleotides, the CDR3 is TGTGCCAGCAGTTTAGACAGGGGCGCTAACTATGGCTACACCTTC.

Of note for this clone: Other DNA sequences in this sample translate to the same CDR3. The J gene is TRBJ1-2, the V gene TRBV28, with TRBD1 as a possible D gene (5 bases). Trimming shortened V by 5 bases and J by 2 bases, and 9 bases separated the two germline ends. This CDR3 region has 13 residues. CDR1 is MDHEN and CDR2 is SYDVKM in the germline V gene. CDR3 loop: CASSLGQNYGYTF. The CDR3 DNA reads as TGTGCCAGCAGTCTCGGACAAAACTATGGCTACACCTTC.

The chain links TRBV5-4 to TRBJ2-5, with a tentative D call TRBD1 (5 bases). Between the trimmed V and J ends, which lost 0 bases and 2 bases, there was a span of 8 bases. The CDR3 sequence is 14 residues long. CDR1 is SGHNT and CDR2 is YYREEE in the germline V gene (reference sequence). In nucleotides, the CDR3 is TGTGCCAGCAGCTTGGAGGGGTCACAAGAGACCCAGTACTTC. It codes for CASSLEGSQETQYF.

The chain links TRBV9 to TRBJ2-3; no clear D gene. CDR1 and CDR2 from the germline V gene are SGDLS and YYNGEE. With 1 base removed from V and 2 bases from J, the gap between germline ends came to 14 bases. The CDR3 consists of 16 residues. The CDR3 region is CASSVTPIINTDTQYF. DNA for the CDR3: TGTGCCAGCAGCGTAACGCCAATTATTAACACAGATACGCAGTATTTT.

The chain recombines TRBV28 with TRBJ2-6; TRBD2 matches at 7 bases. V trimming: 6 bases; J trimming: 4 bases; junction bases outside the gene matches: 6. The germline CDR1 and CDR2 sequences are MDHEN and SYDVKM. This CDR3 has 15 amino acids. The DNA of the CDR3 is TGTGCCAGCAGGCCGCGGGAGACCGGGGCCAACGTCCTGACTTTC. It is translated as CASRPRETGANVLTF.

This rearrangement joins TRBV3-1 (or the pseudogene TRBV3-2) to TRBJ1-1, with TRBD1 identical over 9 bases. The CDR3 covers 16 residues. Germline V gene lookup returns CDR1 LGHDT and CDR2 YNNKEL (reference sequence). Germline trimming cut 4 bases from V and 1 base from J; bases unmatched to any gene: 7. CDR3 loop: CASSPVPGQGNTEAFF. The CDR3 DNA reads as TGTGCCAGCAGCCCCGTCCCGGGACAGGGGAACACTGAAGCTTTCTTT.

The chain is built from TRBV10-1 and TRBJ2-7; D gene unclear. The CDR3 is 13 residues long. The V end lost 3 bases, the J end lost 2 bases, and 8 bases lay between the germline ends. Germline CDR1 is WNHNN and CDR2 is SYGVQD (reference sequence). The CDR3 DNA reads TGCGCCAGCAGTGAACAGAGCACCTACGAGCAGTACTTC. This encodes CASSEQSTYEQYF.

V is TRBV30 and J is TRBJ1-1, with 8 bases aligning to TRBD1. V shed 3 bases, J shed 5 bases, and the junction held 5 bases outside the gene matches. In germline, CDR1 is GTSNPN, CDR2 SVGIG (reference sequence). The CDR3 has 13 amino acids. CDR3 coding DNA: TGTGCCTGGAGCGCAGGGGGCCGGACTGAAGCTTTCTTT. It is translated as CAWSAGGRTEAFF.

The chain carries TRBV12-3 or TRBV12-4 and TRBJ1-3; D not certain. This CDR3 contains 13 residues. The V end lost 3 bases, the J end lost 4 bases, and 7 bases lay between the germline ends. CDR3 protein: CASSLRSGNTIYF. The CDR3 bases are TGTGCCAGCAGTTTGCGTTCCGGAAACACCATATATTTT.